This T cell receptor (beta chain) was sequenced in a study of T cells after yellow fever vaccination (dated by TCRdb to the late 2010s). About the investigation overall: The SMART-Seq v4 Ultra Low Input RNA kit was used to prepare libraries from fractions with low cell numbers. Blood samples were taken at several timepoints before and after primary and secondary immunization, and bulk PBMC replicates and cell subsets were isolated. Two healthy male donors, one aged 18 to 30 and one aged 30 to 40 years, were included in the cohort. To follow T-cell clones before and after both primary and booster YFV17D yellow fever vaccination, bulk TCR alpha and beta repertoires underwent longitudinal sequencing. Broad study findings and their caveats: A small fraction of clonotypes showed up in both the CD4 and CD8 compartments, probably as a result of convergent recombination. Compared with the primary T-cell response, the secondary T-cell response was weaker but faster, peaking on day 5 rather than day 15. Computational filtering was required because FACS-sorted repertoires could contain abundant contaminating clonotypes from the bulk population. Most clones expanded after primary vaccination were re-detected after the booster (almost 98% of CD4 and approximately 88% of CD8), suggesting broad memory maintenance. The study included only a couple of donors, which limits how far the findings can be generalized.

The treatment or condition label on this specimen signifies: live attenuated yellow fever vaccine strain. At each blood-draw timepoint, two biological replicates of bulk PBMCs were collected. A standard Ficoll-Paque protocol was used to isolate PBMCs from peripheral blood. RNA was extracted with TriZol from bulk PBMCs, CD4 and CD8 fractions, and dextramer-positive and dextramer-negative fractions. TCR cDNA was made using 5'RACE template switching, a step that added a universal primer site and unique molecular identifiers. Priming for cDNA synthesis came from both the TCR alpha and TCR beta constant segments. Two PCR steps were used to amplify libraries, with sample barcodes and sequencing adapters being added in the second step. Sequencing of the libraries was done on either Illumina HiSeq 2500 (2x100 bp) or NovaSeq (2x150 bp). In the original analysis: Demultiplexing of reads and collapsing into UMI consensus sequences were performed with MIGEC, and V(D)J alignment was carried out with MiXCR. Vaccine-responding clonotypes were identified with edgeR using replicate PBMC samples, with FDR below 0.01 and a log2 fold change above 5 up to day 15 being required. Bulk clonotypes were assigned CD4 or CD8 identity according to which sequenced CD4 or CD8 repertoire held them at higher abundance. TCRdb reprocessed the public reads (quality trimming at Q25 with fastp, clone calling with MiXCR) and kept in-frame beta chains. A single entry per CDR3 protein holds the most common genes and DNA from its merged rows. These V and J calls derive from TCRdb rather than the authors' analysis. Present in this sample are roughly 300,000 distinct CDR3 sequences, around 6.8% of which were seen just once. In total, the top ten clones hold 18% of the sample.

The table lists this clonotype with a few counts. Its cognate antigen has yet to be identified. Base qualities are not recorded, but no much larger clone differs from it by a single base. V and J are truncated by 5 bases and 11 bases respectively, leaving an intervening sequence of 19 bases. The CDR3 covers 15 residues, taking in both the cysteine and the phenylalanine. The entry retains the CDR3 DNA only, 45 bases that are in frame from base 1. The germline V gene supplies CDR1 MGHRA and CDR2 YSYEKL. This specimen consisted of PBMCs, obtained about 41 days after the first yellow fever vaccination. This TCR was recovered from a man between 18 and 35 years old who received the YFV17D yellow fever vaccine. Rearrangement joined TRBV4-1 to TRBJ1-6; the D gene is perhaps TRBD1, from 5 matching bases. The CDR3 amino acid sequence is: CASSGGWSLSPPLHF. The DNA sequence reads TGCGCCAGCAGCGGGGGTTGGTCCTTGAGTCCACCCCTCCACTTT.